Listed below are T cell receptor beta chains from one sample, sequenced in a study of CD8 T cells in Susac syndrome. TCRdb recomputed calls from the immunoSEQ multiplex PCR reads with MiXCR, one row per CDR3 protein. The sample has more than 200,000 distinct CDR3 sequences, approximately 90% seen once. The sample consisted of CD8+ T cells from PBMCs. The receptors here all came from a human donor with multiple sclerosis. Each CDR3 is given with its conserved first and last residue. A D gene is named only where the DNA matches it firmly. Clone size is stated in some rows and not others, as once, few, many or a class when expanded.

TRBD2	TRBV19	-	TRBJ2-3	CASSFMGTTSDTQYF	TGTGCCAGTAGCTTCATGGGGACTACCTCCGATACGCAGTATTTT
TRBD1	TRBV9	-	TRBJ1-2	CASSVGDRAVARGYTF	TGTGCCAGCAGCGTAGGTGACAGGGCGGTAGCTCGTGGCTACACCTTC
TRBD1	TRBV5-1	-	TRBJ1-1	CASRGPGTGVTEAFF	TGCGCCAGCAGGGGTCCCGGGACAGGGGTGACTGAAGCTTTCTTT
-	TRBV9	-	TRBJ2-3	CASSVGGSSDTQYF	TGTGCCAGCAGCGTTGGGGGGAGTTCAGATACGCAGTATTTT
TRBD1	TRBV6-5	once	TRBJ1-5	CASSFELTGGSNQPQHF	TGTGCCAGCAGTTTCGAACTGACAGGGGGGTCCAATCAGCCCCAGCATTTT
-	TRBV7-9	-	TRBJ2-7	CASSLGIGTVYEQYF	TGTGCCAGCAGCTTAGGGATTGGCACGGTCTACGAGCAGTACTTC
-	TRBV29-1	-	TRBJ2-5	CSVDDGSQETQYF	TGCAGCGTTGATGATGGGAGCCAAGAGACCCAGTACTTC
TRBD1	TRBV5-1	-	TRBJ2-7	CASSLEGAAYEQYF	TGCGCCAGCAGCTTGGAGGGGGCGGCCTACGAGCAGTACTTC
-	TRBV12-3/TRBV12-4	-	TRBJ1-1	CASSFWDTVTEAFF	TGTGCCAGCAGCTTCTGGGACACGGTGACTGAAGCTTTCTTT
-	TRBV27	-	TRBJ2-3	CASSFLGALTDTQYF	TGTGCCAGCAGTTTTTTGGGGGCCCTCACAGATACGCAGTATTTT
TRBD1	TRBV12-3/TRBV12-4	-	TRBJ1-1	CASSHRQGNTEAFF	TGTGCCAGCAGCCACAGACAGGGGAACACTGAAGCTTTCTTT
-	TRBV6-6	-	TRBJ2-7	CASSFSGTPNYEQYF	TGTGCCAGCAGTTTTTCGGGGACACCCAACTACGAGCAGTACTTC
TRBD1	TRBV4-3	-	TRBJ1-2	CASSQELNSGGSYYGYTF	TGCGCCAGCAGCCAAGAATTAAACTCAGGGGGCAGTTACTATGGCTACACCTTC
TRBD2	TRBV19	-	TRBJ2-1	CASSIRAGGMSGQFF	TGTGCCAGTAGTATACGAGCGGGAGGAATGTCAGGGCAGTTCTTC
-	TRBV20-1	-	TRBJ1-2	CSAPSAGEHGYTF	TGCAGTGCGCCTTCCGCAGGGGAGCATGGCTACACCTTC
TRBD2	TRBV25-1	-	TRBJ2-7	CASRLTGSGGSSEQYF	TGTGCCAGCAGACTAACCGGGAGCGGGGGTTCTAGCGAGCAGTACTTC
-	TRBV4-1	-	TRBJ1-1	CASSQGHTEAFF	TGCGCCAGCAGCCAAGGACACACTGAAGCTTTCTTT
-	TRBV5-4	-	TRBJ2-7	CASSLAQGGYEQYF	TGTGCCAGCAGCTTGGCCCAGGGCGGCTACGAGCAGTACTTC
TRBD2	TRBV7-2	-	TRBJ2-7	CASSFQIMGGLAGSYEQYF	TGTGCCAGCAGCTTCCAGATTATGGGAGGACTAGCGGGATCCTACGAGCAGTACTTC
TRBD2	TRBV2	-	TRBJ2-7	CASWREGRDEQYF	TGTGCCAGCTGGCGGGAGGGCCGGGACGAGCAGTACTTC
TRBD2	TRBV27	-	TRBJ2-5	CASSSTGGGSQETQYF	TGTGCCAGCAGTTCCACCGGGGGAGGGAGTCAGGAGACCCAGTACTTC
-	TRBV9	-	TRBJ2-5	CASSVASNQETQYF	TGTGCCAGCAGCGTAGCGTCCAACCAAGAGACCCAGTACTTC
-	TRBV20-1	-	TRBJ2-1	CSARHPYNEQFF	TGCAGTGCTAGACACCCTTACAATGAGCAGTTCTTC
TRBD2	TRBV7-9	-	TRBJ2-1	CASSPPGASGSSYNEQFF	TGTGCCAGCAGCCCCCCCGGGGCTAGCGGGAGCTCCTACAATGAGCAGTTCTTC
-	TRBV15	-	TRBJ1-4	CATFANEKLFF	TGTGCCACCTTCGCGAATGAAAAACTGTTTTTT
-	TRBV6-5	-	TRBJ2-3	CASSYGGAGDTQYF	TGTGCCAGCAGTTACGGGGGGGCCGGGGATACGCAGTATTTT
TRBD2	TRBV29-1	-	TRBJ2-1	CSVEAPDTSGSRYEQFF	TGCAGCGTTGAGGCTCCCGATACTAGCGGGAGTCGGTATGAGCAGTTCTTC
TRBD2	TRBV7-3	-	TRBJ2-7	CASSLIFDLETSGGEFPWEQYF	TGTGCCAGCAGCTTAATCTTCGACCTGGAGACTAGCGGGGGAGAATTCCCCTGGGAGCAGTACTTC
-	TRBV19	once	TRBJ1-5	CASSISGDDNQPQHF	TGTGCCAGTAGTATATCCGGGGATGACAATCAGCCCCAGCATTTT
TRBD1	TRBV7-6	-	TRBJ1-4	CASSLAPGQGSKLFF	TGTGCCAGCAGCTTAGCGCCCGGACAGGGATCAAAACTGTTTTTT
TRBD1	TRBV7-9	-	TRBJ1-1	CASSYRGGNTEAFF	TGTGCCAGCAGCTACAGGGGGGGGAACACTGAAGCTTTCTTT
TRBD1	TRBV5-4	-	TRBJ2-7	CASSFGQGKQYF	TGTGCCAGCAGCTTTGGACAGGGTAAGCAGTACTTC
TRBD1	TRBV4-1	once	TRBJ2-7	CASSQGQGASYEQYF	TGCGCCAGCAGCCAGGGACAGGGGGCTTCCTACGAGCAGTACTTC
-	TRBV12-3/TRBV12-4	-	TRBJ1-1	CASSPDSNTEAFF	TGTGCCAGCAGTCCCGACAGCAACACTGAAGCTTTCTTT
-	TRBV6-1	-	TRBJ2-3	CASSEWVLIVGEFTDTQYF	TGTGCCAGCAGTGAATGGGTCTTGATCGTGGGGGAATTCACAGATACGCAGTATTTT